This TCR beta chain comes out of a study of cytomegalovirus exposure and HLA in healthy donors (dated by TCRdb to 2017 to 2019). A note on the overall study: According to a later analysis, the 120 or so validation repertoires were produced on the same platform as the approximately 600 repertoires of the first cohort. Along with the approximately 700-subject first cohort, a separate validation cohort of over a hundred different subjects was used. To predict cytomegalovirus infection status, the study brought together high-throughput TCR immunosequencing, statistical association of individual TCRs with disease status, and machine learning. The study aimed to test whether signatures of past pathogen exposure could be identified by cataloging public T cell receptors.

Donors formed part of the validation cohort, which comprised approximately 130 subjects and was distinct from the first cohort of over 500 subjects. Study-level results and caveats: The authors suggested that the approach could potentially be generalized to other disease states and immunological phenotypes. Cytomegalovirus status was reported to be diagnosed by the classifier with high specificity and sensitivity in both the original and validation cohorts. In the study, some 180 TCR beta chains were listed as associated with cytomegalovirus. In vitro tests confirmed that a few of the cytomegalovirus-associated TCR beta chains recognize cytomegalovirus antigens. All 120 or so repertoires were used to score co-occurrence in the validation cohort in a later analysis, because that analysis had no HLA typing for the cohort. While some public TCRs were present in many individuals, most TCR sequences turned up only very rarely across donors. In a later analysis, TCRs clustered in the first cohort were found to also tend to co-occur in the roughly 110 validation repertoires, with approximately 95% of cluster scores above 0.

Trimming removed 5 bases from V and 3 bases from J; the gene matches leave 6 bases unexplained. CDR1 and CDR2 are read off the germline V gene as SGHAT and FQNNGV. CDR3 length: 15 amino acids, cysteine to phenylalanine. Only the CDR3 DNA is retained, 45 bases long and in frame from the first base. Comment on this clone: Its antigen is still unknown. No base-level quality is on record; no much larger clone is a single base apart.

The library was generated by the immunoSEQ multiplex PCR assay. As for how the authors treated the data: To diagnose cytomegalovirus status from the catalog of TCR beta chain sequences, a statistical classification framework was built. TCRdb holds this immuneACCESS table with in-frame rearrangements only. Some clones are missing; in checked studies, unresolved V genes explain under half, and the rest has no known cause. The D gene and trimming were derived from the DNA, and the V and J assignments and clone size from that table. Across this sample there are hundreds of thousands of clones, with about 90% seen only once. 1.2% of the sample belongs to the ten largest clones.

The sequenced sample consisted of PBMCs. The chain joins TRBV11-2 to TRBJ1-5, with TRBD1 matching 8 junction bases. The clonotype comes from a woman aged 30 to 39 in good health and CMV-seropositive. The sequenced DNA is TGTGCCAGCAGCCATGGGACAGGCGACAATCAGCCCCAGCATTTT. This yields the protein CASSHGTGDNQPQHF.